The rows below give T cell receptor beta chains drawn from one sample of a study of blood T cell repertoires in COVID-19. Here immunoSEQ multiplex PCR was the method, and the copy in TCRdb shows in-frame clones only, minus some. Of around 290,000 clones in the sample, just over 90% were seen once. Sequences were obtained from peripheral blood. The receptors come from a young woman with COVID-19, enrolled during active disease. Each CDR3 is given with its conserved first and last residue.

j_gene: TRBJ2-1; v_gene: TRBV11-3; len: 14; CDR3aa: CASSQRTSGSEQFF
j_gene: TRBJ2-7; v_gene: TRBV19; len: 14; CDR3aa: CASSRTGGTYEQYF
j_gene: TRBJ2-2; v_gene: TRBV5-4; len: 15; CDR3aa: CASSANRGGTGELFF
j_gene: TRBJ1-2; v_gene: TRBV2; len: 13; CDR3aa: CASSRTGGDGYTF
j_gene: TRBJ2-7; v_gene: TRBV30; len: 15; CDR3aa: CAWSFSSGRFYEQYF
j_gene: TRBJ1-2; v_gene: TRBV7-9; len: 17; CDR3aa: CASSLGDFEGQVFGYTF
j_gene: TRBJ2-2; v_gene: TRBV2; len: 15; CDR3aa: CASTTGRANTGELFF
j_gene: TRBJ1-4; v_gene: TRBV28; len: 14; CDR3aa: CASSRTGLEEKLFF
j_gene: TRBJ1-1; v_gene: TRBV19; len: 13; CDR3aa: CASSDTMDTEAFF
j_gene: TRBJ2-7; v_gene: TRBV6-5; len: 15; CDR3aa: CASSFKDRGIYEQYF
j_gene: TRBJ2-1; v_gene: TRBV11-3; len: 14; CDR3aa: CASSPGVGYNEQFF
j_gene: TRBJ1-2; v_gene: TRBV30; len: 12; CDR3aa: CAWSVFGGGYTF
j_gene: TRBJ2-1; v_gene: TRBV3-1/TRBV3-2; len: 15; CDR3aa: CASSRGTLGLIEQFF
j_gene: TRBJ1-5; v_gene: TRBV5-8; len: 15; CDR3aa: CASSAGDRLDQPQHF
j_gene: TRBJ2-7; v_gene: TRBV19; len: 12; CDR3aa: CASSRDRGQQYF
j_gene: TRBJ2-3; v_gene: TRBV5-1; len: 14; CDR3aa: CASSWTSGTDTQYF
j_gene: TRBJ1-5; v_gene: TRBV27; len: 14; CDR3aa: CASSSDREYQPQHF
j_gene: TRBJ2-1; v_gene: TRBV9; len: 15; CDR3aa: CASSELAGNYNEQFF